These 5 T cell receptor beta chains came from one sample sequenced in a study of CD8 T cells in Susac syndrome. An input of roughly 0.5 to 1 ug of RNA was subjected to reverse transcription using random hexamers. Each CDR3 protein is one row after TCRdb ran MiXCR on the immunoSEQ multiplex PCR reads. This table holds about 300,000 distinct CDR3 sequences, 70% to 90% found once. Sequences were obtained from CD8+ T cells from PBMCs. These receptors came from a human donor with multiple sclerosis.

This clonotype was recorded only once. The chain uses TRBV3-1 and TRBJ1-2; D might be TRBD1 (5 bases). V dropped 3 bases and J dropped 3 bases, with 11 bases sitting between them. The CDR3 runs to 14 residues. Germline CDR1 and CDR2: LGHDT and YNNKEL (reference sequence). The CDR3 sequence is CASSQDTTYYGYTF. In nucleotides, the CDR3 is TGTGCCAGCAGCCAGGACACAACCTACTATGGCTACACCTTC.

The rearrangement links TRBV28 to TRBJ2-2, with 10 positions matching TRBD1. V trimming: 10 bases; J trimming: 6 bases; junction bases outside the gene matches: 5. The CDR3 is 13 amino acids. CDR1 and CDR2 from the germline V gene are MDHEN and SYDVKM. As DNA, the CDR3 is TGTGCCAAGACTGGGACAGGGGCCGGGGAGCTGTTTTTT. Translating it yields CAKTGTGAGELFF.

This clonotype was seen only a few times. The V gene is TRBV7-8, the J gene TRBJ2-7; unclear D gene. V lost 5 bases to trimming and J lost 4 bases, with 9 bases between them. Germline CDR1 is SGHVS and CDR2 is FQNEAQ. CDR3 length equals 12 residues. The CDR3 loop is CASSPLVYEQYF. The CDR3 coding sequence is TGTGCCAGCAGCCCCCTGGTGTACGAGCAGTACTTC.

The J gene is TRBJ2-7, the V gene TRBV27; 7 nucleotides agree with TRBD2. CDR1 is MNHEY, CDR2 SMNVEV, per germline (reference sequence). CDR3 length equals 14 residues. The trim removed 3 bases at V and 3 bases at J, leaving 5 bases unmatched. Here the CDR3 DNA reads TGTGCCAGCAGTTTGTTGGCTAGCGGCTACGAGCAGTACTTC. This sequence encodes CASSLLASGYEQYF.

This chain joins TRBV5-6 and TRBJ2-7, with D possibly matching TRBD1 (6 bases). Germline-derived CDR1 and CDR2 are SGHDT and YYEEEE. The CDR3 length is 15 residues. V was trimmed by 2 bases and J by 4 bases, leaving 16 bases between them. In nucleotides, the CDR3 is TGTGCCAGCAGCTTAGGGGCAGGGGACCTTTACGAGCAGTACTTC. Its translation is CASSLGAGDLYEQYF. Full variable domain (remainder filled in from reference TRBV5-6 and TRBJ2-7): DAGVTQSPTHLIKTRGQQVTLRCSPKSGHDTVSWYQQALGQGPQFIFQYYEEEERQRGNFPDRFSGHQFPNYSSELNVNALLLGDSALYLCASSLGAGDLYEQYFGPGTRLTVT.